The source of this TCR beta chain is a study of Ad26.COV2.S vaccination and SARS-CoV-2 variants. Only in-frame clones appear in the TCRdb table, and some are missing; sequencing was by immunoSEQ multiplex PCR. The data contain some 180,000 clones, around 85% of them seen just once; the ten biggest clones take up under 7.5%. CDR3 length: 15 amino acids. Per the germline V gene, CDR1 is KGHSH and CDR2 is LQKENI. V lost 6 bases, J lost 3 bases, and 7 bases stayed unmatched. This clone was picked up one time. V usage is TRBV18 and J usage is TRBJ2-1; 8 positions match TRBD1. This receptor was obtained from a human donor who had recovered from COVID-19. This specimen was peripheral blood, taken after recovery from COVID-19. The CDR3 loop reads CASSPSGTGYNEQFF. CDR3 coding DNA: TGTGCCAGCTCGCCTTCCGGGACAGGCTACAATGAGCAGTTCTTC.